The present T cell receptor (beta chain) was sequenced within a study of Graves' ophthalmopathy and Graves' hyperthyroidism. Amplifying from RNA transcripts, the study obtained TCR beta CDR3 regions. HTBI primers served in a first-round RT-PCR, which a second-round multiplex PCR followed. A single record per CDR3 protein comes from TCRdb applying MiXCR to the multiplex PCR reads. The table records hundreds of thousands of distinct CDR3 sequences, about 20% of them present only once. Comment on this clonotype: Its antigen remains unknown.

Broader study findings: A 13-signature model separated ophthalmopathy from stable hyperthyroidism, roughly 86% sensitivity, around 81% specificity.

Per germline, CDR1 SGHTA and CDR2 FQGNSA. Trimming took off 2 bases at V and 3 bases at J, with 14 bases between the two ends. The CDR3 spans 15 residues. Exclusion criteria comprised other autoimmune diseases, uncontrolled infections, pregnancy or lactation in patients. The source of the PBMCs was about 10 ml of fresh peripheral blood. The genes are TRBV7-2 and TRBJ2-7; a weak D match, TRBD1 (6 bases). The sequencing input was peripheral blood. This sequence originates from a woman aged 18 to 35 with stable Graves' hyperthyroidism. Some clones in this sample may be carry-over from other donors' samples. CDR3 region: CASSLLRTVLYEQYF. In nucleotides, the CDR3 is TGTGCCAGCAGCTTACTCCGGACAGTGCTCTACGAGCAGTACTTC.